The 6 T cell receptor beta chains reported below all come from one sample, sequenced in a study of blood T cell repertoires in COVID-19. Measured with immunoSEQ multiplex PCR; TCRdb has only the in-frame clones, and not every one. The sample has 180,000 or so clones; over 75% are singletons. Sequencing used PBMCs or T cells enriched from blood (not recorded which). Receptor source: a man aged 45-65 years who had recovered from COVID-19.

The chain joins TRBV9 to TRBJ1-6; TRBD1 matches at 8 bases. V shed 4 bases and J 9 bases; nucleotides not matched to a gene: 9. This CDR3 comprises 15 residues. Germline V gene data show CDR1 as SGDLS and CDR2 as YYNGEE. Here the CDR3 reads CASSPRTGLGSPLHF. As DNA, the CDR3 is TGTGCCAGCAGCCCACGGACAGGGTTAGGTTCACCCCTCCACTTT.

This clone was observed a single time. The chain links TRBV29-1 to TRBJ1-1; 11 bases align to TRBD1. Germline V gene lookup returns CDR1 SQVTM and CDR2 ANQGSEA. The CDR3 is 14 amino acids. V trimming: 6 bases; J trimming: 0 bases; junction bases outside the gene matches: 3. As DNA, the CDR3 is TGCAGCGTGGGGACAGGGGGTTTGAACACTGAAGCTTTCTTT. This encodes CSVGTGGLNTEAFF.

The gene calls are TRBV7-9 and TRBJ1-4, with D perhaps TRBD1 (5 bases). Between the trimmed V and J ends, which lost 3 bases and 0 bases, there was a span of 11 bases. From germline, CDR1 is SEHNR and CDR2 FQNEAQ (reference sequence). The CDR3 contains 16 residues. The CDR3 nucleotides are TGTGCCAGCAGCTTGGACAATTCAGCAACTAATGAAAAACTGTTTTTT. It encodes CASSLDNSATNEKLFF.

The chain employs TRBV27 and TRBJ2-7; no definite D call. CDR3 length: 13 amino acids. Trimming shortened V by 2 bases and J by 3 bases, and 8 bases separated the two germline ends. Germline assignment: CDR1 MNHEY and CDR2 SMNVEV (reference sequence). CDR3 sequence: CASSLMADYEQYF. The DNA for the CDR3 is TGTGCCAGCAGTTTAATGGCAGACTACGAGCAGTACTTC.

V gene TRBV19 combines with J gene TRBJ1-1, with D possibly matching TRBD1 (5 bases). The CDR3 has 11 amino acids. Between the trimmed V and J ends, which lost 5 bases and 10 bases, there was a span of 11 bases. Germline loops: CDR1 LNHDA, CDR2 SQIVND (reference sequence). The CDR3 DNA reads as TGTGCCAGTAGTCAGGGTGTTGGAGCTTTCTTT. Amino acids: CASSQGVGAFF. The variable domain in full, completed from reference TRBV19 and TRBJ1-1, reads DGGITQSPKYLFRKEGQNVTLSCEQNLNHDAMYWYRQDPGQGLRLIYYSQIVNDFQKGDIAEGYSVSREKKESFPLTVTSAQKNPTAFYLCASSQGVGAFFGQGTRLTVV.

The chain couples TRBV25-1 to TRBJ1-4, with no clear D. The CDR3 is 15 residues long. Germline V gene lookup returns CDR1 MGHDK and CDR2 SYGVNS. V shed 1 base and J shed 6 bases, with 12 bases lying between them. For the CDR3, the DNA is TGTGCCAGCAGTGAATCAGCGGCAGCTGATGAAAAACTGTTTTTT. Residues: CASSESAAADEKLFF.